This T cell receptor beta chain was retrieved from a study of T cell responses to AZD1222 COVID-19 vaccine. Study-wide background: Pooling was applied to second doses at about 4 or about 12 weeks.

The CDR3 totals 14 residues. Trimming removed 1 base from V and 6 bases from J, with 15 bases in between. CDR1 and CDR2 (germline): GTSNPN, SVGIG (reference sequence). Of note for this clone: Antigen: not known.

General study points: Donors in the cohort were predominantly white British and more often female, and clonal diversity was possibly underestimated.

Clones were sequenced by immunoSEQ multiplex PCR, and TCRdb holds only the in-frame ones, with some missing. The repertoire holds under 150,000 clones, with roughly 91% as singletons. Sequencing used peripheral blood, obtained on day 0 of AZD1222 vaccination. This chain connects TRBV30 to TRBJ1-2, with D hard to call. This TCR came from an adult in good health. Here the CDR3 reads CAWSDSGSSHGYTF. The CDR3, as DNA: TGTGCCTGGAGTGACTCCGGGAGCAGCCATGGCTACACCTTC.